Included here is one TCR beta chain sequence, with context. This clone was seen a single time. Its antigen is not yet known. No base qualities exist here, and no much larger clone lies one base off it. From cysteine to phenylalanine, the CDR3 is 16 amino acids long. Kept here is only the CDR3 DNA, which spans 48 bases and is read in frame from base 1. V is pared back by 0 bases and J by 7 bases, with 15 bases lying between the germline termini. CDR1 and CDR2 are drawn from the germline V gene: LGHNT, FRNRAP. The data originate from a study of T cell responses to AZD1222 COVID-19 vaccine listed by TCRdb under 2021. Notes on the research overall: A total of 230 to 250 trial participants underwent TCR sequencing, of whom around 210 had received two doses of AZD1222 and some 26 had received two doses of the MenACWY control vaccine. Enrollment into the trials was organized by age into subgroups of 18-55, 56-69 and 70-plus years, and those subgroups contained 148, 28 and 57 TCR-sequenced participants, respectively.

The CDR3 regions of human TCRbeta chains were analyzed by immunosequencing. The original pipeline was this. Repertoire TCRs were checked for matches against a reference library of SARS-CoV-2-specific TCRs that had been generated using the MIRA antigen-specificity platform. Breadth meant the fraction of unique TCRs that were SARS-CoV-2-associated, whereas depth meant the fraction of total T cells that were SARS-CoV-2-associated. Using the MIRA data, each spike-specific TCR was mapped to the spike region that the TCR reacts to and placed in a CD4 or CD8 class. Log10-transformed breadth and depth values were compared by one-way ANOVA with Sidak's multiple comparisons tests. In TCRdb, the immuneACCESS table is reduced to in-frame sequences with V and J assigned. These tables do not hold every clone; where another copy was compared, an unresolved V gene accounts for under half, and the others remain unexplained. V, J and clone size were drawn from that table, and D and trimming were deduced from the DNA. The sample data list 100,000 to 150,000 clones, and 88% of these were observed just once. The ten top clones hold approximately 3.4% of the sample.

Paper-wide results and their limitations: In the small 56-69-year group, the increase in depth fell short of significance, most likely because of low power. Most participants were white British and females outnumbered males, and the authors suggested that clonal diversity may have been underestimated. Because no samples from the day 14 peak response were available, repertoires could be characterized only after the peak T cell response. Conclusions about previously exposed vaccinees are limited because only six or seven AZD1222 recipients were SARS-CoV-2 seropositive at baseline. Reportedly, close to half of the unique spike-specific TCRs recognized epitopes lying outside the regions that are mutated in the B.1.351 and B.1.1.7 variants. A significant rise in spike-specific TCR breadth and depth was observed after two AZD1222 doses relative to day 0 and relative to MenACWY recipients. Vaccine-associated CD4 TCRs spanned the whole spike protein, with dominant responses in regions 160-218 and 743-854.

The sample's time point, from its label and the paper: about 28 days (+/-7) after the second vaccine dose. Because spike-specific TCR depth and breadth did not differ between the two schedules, AZD1222 recipients who got a second dose at roughly 4 weeks were pooled with those who got a second dose at roughly 12 weeks. The vaccinee samples were drawn from two UK trials, COV001 and COV002, one of which was a single-blind randomized controlled phase 2/3 trial testing AZD1222 (ChAdOx1 nCoV-19) in healthy adults. For TCRbeta chain sequencing, PBMC samples were collected from trial participants at day 0 and at day 28 after the second dose.

This chain is built from TRBV12-5 and TRBJ1-4, with a tentative D gene TRBD1 over 5 matching bases. The sequencing used peripheral blood, collected 28 days after the second AZD1222 dose. The clonotype originates from an adult who received the AZD1222 COVID-19 vaccine. The DNA sequence follows: TGTGCTAGTGGTTTGGTTGGGGGAGTTGAAGGTGAAAAACTGTTTTTT. This sequence encodes CASGLVGGVEGEKLFF.